This TCR beta chain was obtained from a study of blood T cells in healthy people across ages. Study-wide background: Per two T cells, about one barcoded beta molecule was captured through template switching. Points from the study as a whole: Comparison with aged donors showed that long-lived donors had more naive CD4+ cells and higher diversity.

Next came a second PCR, run for roughly 7 to 12 cycles, which used a sample-barcoded 5' primer along with a J-beta primer mix. TCRdb recomputed calls from the 5' RACE reads with MiXCR, one row per CDR3 protein. This table holds 1,800,000 or so distinct CDR3 sequences, around 40% found once. Worth noting for this clonotype: Its matching antigen is unknown.

CDR3 length: 15 amino acids. Trimming shortened V by 5 bases and J by 1 base, and 12 bases separated the two germline ends. Per sample, a minimum of 7 million PBMCs were isolated. The sequence derives from a human donor in good health. Input material: blood. The chain is built from TRBV12-3 or TRBV12-4 and TRBJ2-1; D possibly corresponds to TRBD2 (5 bases). CDR3 region: CASSPDFTSYNEQFF. The DNA of the CDR3 is TGTGCCAGCAGTCCGGACTTCACTTCCTACAATGAGCAGTTCTTC.